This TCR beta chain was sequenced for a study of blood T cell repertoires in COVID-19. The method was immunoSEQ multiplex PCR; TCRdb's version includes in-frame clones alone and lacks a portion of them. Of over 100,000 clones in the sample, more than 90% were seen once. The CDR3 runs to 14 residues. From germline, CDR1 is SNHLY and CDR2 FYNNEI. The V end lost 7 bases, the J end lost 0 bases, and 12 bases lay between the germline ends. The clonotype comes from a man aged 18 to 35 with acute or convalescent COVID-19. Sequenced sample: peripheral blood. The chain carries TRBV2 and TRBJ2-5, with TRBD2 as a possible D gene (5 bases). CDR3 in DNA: TGTGCCAGCAAACTCGAGGGAAACCAAGAGACCCAGTACTTC. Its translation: CASKLEGNQETQYF.